This entry lists 20 T cell receptor beta chains sequenced from one sample in a study of T cell responses to AZD1222 COVID-19 vaccine. This table comes from immunoSEQ multiplex PCR, and its TCRdb copy is limited to in-frame clones, with some not included. The sample has some 150,000 clones; 80% to 95% are singletons. Sequenced material: peripheral blood, taken on day 0 of MenACWY control vaccination. These receptors were obtained from an adult in good health.

This clone has more than one count but fewer than ten. The V call is TRBV6-4, the J call TRBJ2-5, with 12 bases lining up with TRBD2. Germline V gives CDR1 MRHNA, CDR2 SNTAGT. J was trimmed by 5 bases and V by 2 bases; bases with no gene match: 6. The CDR3 covers 16 residues. CDR3 in DNA: TGTGCCAGCAGTGACACGGGACTAGCGGGCCCTGAGACCCAGTACTTC. Protein product: CASSDTGLAGPETQYF.

The chain uses TRBV20-1 and TRBJ2-7; 10 positions match TRBD1. The CDR3 runs 14 residues. The germline V gene has CDR1 DFQATT and CDR2 SNEGSKA (reference sequence). The junction had 6 bases not matched to a gene; V was cut back by 3 bases and J by 4 bases. The CDR3 DNA reads TGCAGTGCTAGTAGGGGGACAGGGGTTTACGAGCAGTACTTC. Translating gives CSASRGTGVYEQYF.

This clone has just one count. V and J are TRBV27 and TRBJ1-1; a possible D gene is TRBD1 (5 bases). V was cut by 2 bases and J by 4 bases, with 14 bases left in between. The CDR3 is made up of 15 amino acids. Germline lookup yields CDR1 MNHEY and CDR2 SMNVEV (reference sequence). CDR3 in DNA: TGTGCCAGCAGTTTAACGGCGGGGCTGGGCACTGAAGCTTTCTTT. This codes for CASSLTAGLGTEAFF.

The genes are TRBV29-1 and TRBJ2-7, with 8 bases aligning to TRBD1. Germline CDR1 reads SQVTM; CDR2 reads ANQGSEA. The CDR3 length is 14 residues. J was trimmed by 5 bases and V by 3 bases; bases with no gene match: 9. The CDR3 DNA reads TGCAGCGTTGATCGTACAGGGGGAAGGGACGAGCAGTACTTC. Its protein is CSVDRTGGRDEQYF.

The V gene is TRBV19, the J gene TRBJ2-2; TRBD2 matches 8 bases. V lost 2 bases to trimming and J lost 6 bases; unmatched junction nucleotides: 8. This CDR3 has 16 amino acids. The germline CDR1 and CDR2 sequences are LNHDA and SQIVND (reference sequence). The CDR3 loop reads CASSIRSGTRAGELFF. The DNA of the CDR3 is TGTGCCAGTAGTATACGTAGCGGGACCCGGGCCGGGGAGCTGTTTTTT.

The rearrangement joins TRBV5-4 to TRBJ1-6; tentatively, D is TRBD1 (6 bases). The ends were cut back, 5 bases at V and 5 bases at J, with 11 bases in the middle. This CDR3 has 14 residues. Germline-derived CDR1 and CDR2 are SGHNT and YYREEE (reference sequence). This chain's CDR3 is CASRRQAHNSPLHF. The CDR3 region has the DNA TGTGCCAGCAGACGACAGGCCCATAATTCACCCCTCCACTTT.

V and J are TRBV7-8 and TRBJ1-3; no reliable D call. Germline CDR1 and CDR2: SGHVS and FQNEAQ. Between the trimmed V and J ends, which lost 3 bases and 3 bases, there was a span of 6 bases. The CDR3 contains 13 residues. CDR3 loop: CASSFRGGNTIYF. CDR3 nucleotide sequence: TGTGCCAGCAGCTTCAGAGGTGGAAACACCATATATTTT. Variable domain in full (rest from reference TRBV7-8 and TRBJ1-3): GAGVSQSPRYKVAKRGQDVALRCDPISGHVSLFWYQQALGQGPEFLTYFQNEAQLDKSGLPSDRFFAERPEGSVSTLKIQRTQQEDSAVYLCASSFRGGNTIYFGEGSWLTVV.

The rearrangement joins TRBV4-1 to TRBJ1-1; D is unclear. This CDR3 is built from 14 residues. The germline CDR1 and CDR2 sequences are MGHRA and YSYEKL. Trimming shortened V by 0 bases and J by 1 base, and 6 bases separated the two germline ends. CDR3 sequence: CASSQDIPNTEAFF. The CDR3 DNA reads as TGCGCCAGCAGCCAAGATATACCGAACACTGAAGCTTTCTTT.

The chain is built from TRBV2 and TRBJ2-7, with 9 bases identical to TRBD1. V was pared by 6 bases and J by 4 bases, with 7 bases of the junction left unmatched. The CDR3 covers 14 residues. Germline assignment: CDR1 SNHLY and CDR2 FYNNEI. The CDR3 sequence is CASRPPGQGYEQYF. The CDR3 coding sequence is TGTGCCAGCAGGCCGCCGGGACAGGGTTACGAGCAGTACTTC.

The gene calls are TRBV5-6 and TRBJ1-6, with 10 bases that match TRBD1. Germline loops: CDR1 SGHDT, CDR2 YYEEEE. The CDR3 extends over 18 amino acids. Germline trimming cut 0 bases from V and 1 base from J; bases unmatched to any gene: 4. CDR3 bases: TGTGCCAGCAGCTTGGCCCGGGACAGGGGTTCCTATAATTCACCCCTCCACTTT. This encodes CASSLARDRGSYNSPLHF.

The genes are TRBV19 and TRBJ1-2; a possible D gene is TRBD1 (6 bases). Trimming left V 7 bases short and J 4 bases short, with 13 bases between. The CDR3 covers 13 residues. From germline, CDR1 is LNHDA and CDR2 SQIVND (reference sequence). CDR3 in DNA: TGTGCCAGTATTGCAGGGGATACCTATGGCTACACCTTC. It is translated as CASIAGDTYGYTF.

The rearrangement joins TRBV14 to TRBJ1-6; D is unclear. The length of the CDR3 is 17 residues. The germline CDR1 and CDR2 sequences are SGHDN and FVKESK. V lost 6 bases, J lost 0 bases, and 15 bases lay in between. This chain's CDR3 is CASSRSITRSYNSPLHF. The CDR3 DNA sequence: TGTGCCAGCAGTCGTTCAATTACTCGCTCCTATAATTCACCCCTCCACTTT.

The chain has TRBV12-3 or TRBV12-4 and TRBJ1-5; a weak D match, TRBD1 (5 bases). CDR3 length: 13 residues. Trimming pared 5 bases from V and 6 bases from J, leaving 11 bases between. As DNA, the CDR3 is TGTGCCAGCAGTAACCGGGGGGGTCAGCCCCAGCATTTT. Translating gives CASSNRGGQPQHF.

The rearrangement joins TRBV5-8 to TRBJ1-3; 9 nucleotides agree with TRBD1. CDR1 is SGHTS, CDR2 YDEGEE, per germline. The V and J ends lost 3 bases and 3 bases, in that order; junction bases with no gene match: 7. CDR3 length equals 16 residues. CDR3 sequence: CASSWSQGAFGNTIYF. CDR3 in DNA: TGTGCCAGCAGCTGGTCACAGGGGGCCTTTGGAAACACCATATATTTT.

The rearrangement joins TRBV6-5 to TRBJ1-1; D might be TRBD1 (5 bases). CDR1 is MNHEY, CDR2 SVGAGI, per germline. The CDR3 is 14 amino acids. The germline V and J ends were trimmed by 2 bases and 5 bases, with 12 bases remaining between them. CDR3 sequence: CASSYVGARTEAFF. In nucleotides, the CDR3 is TGTGCCAGCAGTTACGTAGGGGCGAGGACTGAAGCTTTCTTT.

In this sample, this clone turned up once. The rearrangement links TRBV6-5 to TRBJ1-2; perhaps TRBD1 as D (5 bases). This CDR3 spans 14 amino acids. Deletions cut 10 bases from V and 2 bases from J, with 17 bases between. From germline, CDR1 is MNHEY and CDR2 SVGAGI. The CDR3 sequence: CAIRAGGSNYGYTF. The CDR3 nucleotides read TGTGCCATAAGGGCCGGGGGGTCAAACTATGGCTACACCTTC.

This chain connects TRBV19 to TRBJ1-3; 7 bases agree with TRBD1. The germline V gene encodes CDR1 LNHDA and CDR2 SQIVND (reference sequence). The CDR3 length is 15 residues. The CDR3 is CASFGQAFSGNTIYF. CDR3 nucleotide sequence: TGTGCTTCCTTTGGACAGGCCTTCTCTGGAAACACCATATATTTT.

This rearrangement joins TRBV28 to TRBJ2-7; weak D call: TRBD1 (5 bases). The V gene's germline CDR1 is MDHEN and CDR2 SYDVKM. CDR3 size: 13 residues. The V end lost 8 bases, the J end lost 3 bases, and 14 bases lay between the germline ends. CDR3 nucleotide sequence: TGTGCCAGCCGCCTTGGACAACACTACGAGCAGTACTTC. Protein: CASRLGQHYEQYF.

V and J are TRBV12-3 or TRBV12-4 and TRBJ1-1; no clear D. The CDR3 loop spans 13 amino acids. Deletions cut 6 bases from V and 2 bases from J, with 10 bases between. The CDR3 region has the DNA TGTGCCAGCAGACCGAGGGAAAACACTGAAGCTTTCTTT. Translated: CASRPRENTEAFF.

This chain connects TRBV10-2 to TRBJ2-4; TRBD1 matches 8 bases. V lost 10 bases to trimming and J lost 6 bases; unmatched junction nucleotides: 11. CDR1 is WSHSY, CDR2 SAAADI, per germline. This CDR3 has 14 amino acids. This CDR3 reads CATQPGTGLNIQYF. CDR3 sequence (DNA): TGCGCCACCCAGCCTGGGACAGGTCTAAACATTCAGTACTTC.